Listed below are T cell receptor beta chains from one sample, sequenced in a study of T cell changes during pregnancy in multiple sclerosis. The method was immunoSEQ multiplex PCR; TCRdb's version includes in-frame clones alone and lacks a portion of them. Among tens of thousands of clones, almost 95% were seen once, and the ten largest hold 0.7% to 1%. The sample consisted of peripheral blood, taken in the first trimester of pregnancy. Receptor source: a female donor with multiple sclerosis, enrolled in a pregnancy study. Both conserved end residues are part of each CDR3. A D gene is named only where the DNA matches it firmly. Where a row states a size, it is once, few, many or the class of an expanded clone; other rows omit it.

d_call,v_call,clone_size,cdr3_length,j_call,cdr3_aa,cdr3_nt
.,TRBV6-5,.,15,TRBJ1-1,CASSYSGTKNTEAFF,TGTGCCAGCAGTTACTCCGGGACAAAGAACACTGAAGCTTTCTTT
.,TRBV7-2,.,14,TRBJ1-1,CASSLGGAYTEAFF,TGTGCCAGCAGCCTCGGGGGGGCCTACACTGAAGCTTTCTTT
.,TRBV9,.,16,TRBJ2-7,CASSEGGGPPYPEQYF,TGTGCCAGCAGCGAAGGCGGGGGCCCTCCCTACCCCGAGCAGTACTTC
.,TRBV21-1,.,17,TRBJ2-4,CASSRSSTGKAKNIQYF,TGTGCCAGCAGCAGGAGCTCGACAGGGAAAGCCAAAAACATTCAGTACTTC
.,TRBV2,.,16,TRBJ2-5,CASLTVVLRVGETQYF,TGTGCCAGCTTAACGGTGGTCCTCAGGGTGGGAGAGACCCAGTACTTC
.,TRBV19,.,20,TRBJ2-4,CASGGPFGGGQRSAKNIQYF,TGTGCCAGTGGGGGGCCCTTTGGGGGGGGCCAGAGGTCGGCCAAAAACATTCAGTACTTC
TRBD1,TRBV5-1,.,16,TRBJ1-1,CASSLGTGFGYTEAFF,TGCGCCAGCAGCTTGGGGACAGGGTTCGGGTACACTGAAGCTTTCTTT
.,TRBV6-5,.,13,TRBJ2-6,CASSPGTANVLTF,TGTGCCAGCAGTCCAGGGACAGCCAACGTCCTGACTTTC
.,TRBV19,once,15,TRBJ2-2,CASSIGLINTGELFF,TGTGCCAGTAGTATCGGACTGATCAACACCGGGGAGCTGTTTTTT
TRBD1,TRBV5-8,.,13,TRBJ2-7,CASSSSQGAEQYF,TGTGCCAGCAGCTCCTCGCAGGGGGCGGAGCAGTACTTC
.,TRBV5-6,.,12,TRBJ2-3,CASSLSTDTQYF,TGTGCCAGCAGCCTTAGCACAGATACGCAGTATTTT
TRBD1,TRBV6-5,.,16,TRBJ2-7,CASSYSGDRGVYEQYF,TGTGCCAGCAGTTACTCGGGAGACAGGGGAGTCTACGAGCAGTACTTC
TRBD1,TRBV7-9,.,14,TRBJ1-6,CASSLHRGDSPLHF,TGTGCCAGCAGCTTACACAGGGGAGATTCACCCCTCCACTTT
TRBD1,TRBV19,.,15,TRBJ1-2,CASSITRQGSYGYTF,TGTGCCAGTAGTATAACCCGACAGGGGAGCTATGGCTACACCTTC
TRBD2,TRBV9,.,15,TRBJ2-7,CASSPPGGVGWEQYF,TGTGCCAGCAGCCCGCCGGGAGGGGTGGGTTGGGAGCAGTACTTC
.,TRBV25-1,.,16,TRBJ1-3,CASSEFPGRNGNTIYF,TGTGCCAGCAGTGAATTCCCAGGCCGTAATGGAAACACCATATATTTT
.,TRBV5-6,.,16,TRBJ2-4,CASSLGWAGMENIQYF,TGTGCCAGCAGCTTGGGGTGGGCGGGGATGGAAAACATTCAGTACTTC
TRBD1,TRBV7-6,.,15,TRBJ1-6,CASSLAKGAGSPLHF,TGTGCCAGCAGCTTAGCTAAGGGGGCAGGTTCACCCCTCCACTTT
.,TRBV10-3,.,15,TRBJ2-7,CAISDPGTNSYEQYF,TGTGCCATCAGTGACCCCGGGACAAATTCCTACGAGCAGTACTTC
.,TRBV7-8,.,14,TRBJ2-3,CASSLRTSTDTQYF,TGTGCCAGCAGCCTCCGGACTAGCACAGATACGCAGTATTTT
TRBD1,TRBV2,.,14,TRBJ2-7,CASSSRTGNYEQYF,TGTGCCAGCAGTTCACGGACAGGGAACTACGAGCAGTACTTC
.,TRBV14,.,11,TRBJ2-7,CASSQGGLQYF,TGTGCCAGCAGCCAAGGGGGCCTTCAGTACTTC
.,TRBV14,.,15,TRBJ2-7,CASSQVGAGTYEQYF,TGTGCCAGCAGCCAAGTAGGTGCGGGGACCTACGAGCAGTACTTC
.,TRBV5-5,.,16,TRBJ1-2,CASSLGVVIAGGGYTF,TGTGCCAGCAGCCTCGGAGTCGTAATAGCCGGAGGCGGCTACACCTTC
.,TRBV5-6,.,16,TRBJ1-5,CASSLAGQYSNQPQHF,TGTGCCAGCAGCTTGGCCGGACAGTATAGCAATCAGCCCCAGCATTTT